Described below is a single T cell receptor (beta chain) sequence and its context. The data originate from a study of blood T cell repertoires in COVID-19. The study recruited people aged roughly 18 to 95 years across approximately 23 US areas. Trimming took 0 bases from V and 9 from J, leaving 13 bases between them. There are 13 residues in the CDR3. Germline CDR1 is SGHRS and CDR2 is YFSETQ. Original processing methods: For nucleated cells, counts were estimated from reference gene primer amplification. Clones were read by immunoSEQ multiplex PCR, and TCRdb kept only the in-frame ones, dropping some. The V and J calls and the clone size are those of that table, but D and trimming were determined from the DNA. The data contain a few hundred thousand clones, roughly 90% of them seen just once; the ten biggest clones take up 3%.

The sample consisted of PBMCs or T cells enriched from blood (not recorded which). The origin of this receptor is a woman aged 25 to 39 who had recovered from COVID-19. This chain links TRBV5-1 with TRBJ2-7; no clear D gene. The CDR3 DNA is TGCGCCAGCAGCTTGGACGACCCGTCAGGGCAGTACTTC. Residues: CASSLDDPSGQYF.